This TCR beta chain is drawn from a study of radiation and T cells in renal cell carcinoma. Study results and caveats: Irradiated tumors held more dominant CDR3 motifs than control tumors.

Germline assignment: CDR1 MNHNS and CDR2 SASEGT. J was trimmed by 3 bases and V by 7 bases; bases with no gene match: 5. This CDR3 is built from 13 residues. Profiled with immunoSEQ multiplex PCR; TCRdb holds only in-frame clones, not every one. The data hold about 16,000 clones, with 58% observed a single time. Treatment noted: treatment-naive control, cytoreductive nephrectomy. Control samples are tumors resected by cytoreductive nephrectomy without prior radiation. For this clone: Its antigen is unknown.

This clonotype was sampled from a man between 35 and 55 years old with renal cell carcinoma. V gene TRBV6-1 combines with J gene TRBJ1-1; 7 bases are shared with TRBD1. This specimen was tumor tissue, taken from a patient whose treatment was nephrectomy without radiotherapy. This chain's CDR3 is CASTRQGYTEAFF. In nucleotides, the CDR3 is TGTGCCAGCACCCGACAGGGTTACACTGAAGCTTTCTTT.